This T cell receptor beta chain is drawn from a study of CD8+ T cells in alopecia areata. Study-wide context: Tofacitinib administration to treated patients was oral, at 5 to 10 mg twice daily. General observations from the study: For baseline CD8+ expansion, any link to response stays uncertain with one nonresponder.

Germline V CDR1 and CDR2: MGHRA, YSYEKL. The CDR3 spans 14 residues. V gave up 4 bases and J gave up 8 bases; unmatched junction bases: 7. Treatment of the sample: oral pan-JAK inhibitor, 5-10 mg twice daily. RNA was isolated and reverse transcribed to cDNA, the sequencing template. Produced via immunoSEQ multiplex PCR; TCRdb's table is partial and in-frame only. The sample holds about 42,000 clones, 65% seen once. In this sample, this clone turned up a few times. What it recognizes is unknown. The chain couples TRBV4-1 to TRBJ1-2; 10 nucleotides align to TRBD1. The input for sequencing was CD8+ T cells sorted from blood, taken at week 4, from a patient treated with tofacitinib. The clonotype originates from a human donor with alopecia areata. The CDR3 nucleotides are TGCGCCAGCAGCCTTGACAGGGGGCGGAGAGGCTACACCTTC. The encoded protein is CASSLDRGRRGYTF.